One and the same sample provided the 17 T cell receptor beta chains below, sequenced in a study of blood T cell repertoires in COVID-19. Produced via immunoSEQ multiplex PCR; TCRdb's table is partial and in-frame only. Of over 40,000 clones listed, roughly 83% are singletons. Sequencing was done on a sample of peripheral blood. These receptors all stem from a human donor in a cohort sampled during active COVID-19.

The chain uses TRBV7-2 and TRBJ1-2; a possible D gene is TRBD1 (6 bases). CDR3 length: 14 residues. V was cut by 0 bases and J by 8 bases, with 13 bases left in between. Germline CDR1 is SGHTA and CDR2 is FQGNSA. The CDR3 spells CASSLAQGVWGYTF. DNA of the CDR3: TGTGCCAGCAGCTTAGCACAGGGCGTCTGGGGCTACACCTTC.

With respect to this clone: As the CDR3 is not closed by the conserved phenylalanine or tryptophan, this likely results from a read error. The limits of the CDR3 on the DNA are not certain, so only TCRdb's listed CDR3 is given. The CDR3 sequence is CASSLDRSEE. The rearrangement uses TRBV10-2 and TRBJ2-7; the listed D gene, TRBD1, was not tested against the DNA. In germline, CDR1 is WSHSY, CDR2 SAAADI. The CDR3 is 10 amino acids in total, end residues counted.

This chain links TRBV2 with TRBJ2-3, with 9 bases matching TRBD2. With 3 bases clipped from V and 3 bases from J, the junction kept 10 bases outside the gene matches. The CDR3 runs to 17 residues. Germline V gives CDR1 SNHLY, CDR2 FYNNEI. Here the CDR3 reads CASSDSQQAGGTDTQYF. As DNA, the CDR3 is TGTGCCAGCAGTGACTCCCAACAAGCGGGAGGTACAGATACGCAGTATTTT.

This clone was recorded once. This chain connects TRBV5-1 to TRBJ2-5; the match to TRBD1 covers 9 bases. Germline values: CDR1 SGHRS, CDR2 YFSETQ. The CDR3 contains 14 residues. V lost 7 bases to trimming and J lost 5 bases; unmatched junction nucleotides: 9. CDR3 sequence reads: CASAPQGAGETQYF. CDR3 nucleotides: TGCGCCAGCGCCCCACAGGGGGCAGGGGAGACCCAGTACTTC.

This clone was recorded only once. The chain joins TRBV7-2 to TRBJ1-6; TRBD1 matches at 8 bases. The CDR3 length is 15 residues. The junction had 6 bases not matched to a gene; V was cut back by 4 bases and J by 7 bases. Germline lookup yields CDR1 SGHTA and CDR2 FQGNSA. The CDR3: CASSSGQGRNSPLHF. In nucleotides, the CDR3 is TGTGCCAGCAGCTCAGGACAGGGAAGGAATTCACCCCTCCACTTT.

The chain couples TRBV6-5 to TRBJ2-6, with D uncertain. The CDR3 covers 14 residues. V was trimmed by 10 bases and J by 2 bases, leaving 12 bases between them. Germline values: CDR1 MNHEY, CDR2 SVGAGI. Here the CDR3 reads CATARGTGANVLTF. CDR3 DNA sequence: TGTGCCACAGCTCGCGGAACTGGGGCCAACGTCCTGACTTTC.

This clone was observed a single time. CDR3 loop: CASSDSAGEGYNEQFF. The CDR3 region has the DNA TGTGCCAGCAGTGACTCTGCGGGAGAGGGGTACAATGAGCAGTTCTTC. V gene TRBV6-4 combines with J gene TRBJ2-1; 7 positions agree with TRBD2. This CDR3 region has 16 residues. The J segment lost 4 bases and the V segment lost 0 bases, leaving 6 bases of the junction unmatched. Germline V lookup: CDR1 MRHNA, CDR2 SNTAGT.

This rearrangement joins TRBV18 to TRBJ1-1; D is unresolved. V was shortened by 3 bases and J by 5 bases, with 10 bases between the two germline ends. The CDR3 length is 13 residues. The germline V gene encodes CDR1 KGHSH and CDR2 LQKENI. The CDR3 spells CASSPPGVTEAFF. CDR3 sequence (DNA): TGTGCCAGCTCACCCCCCGGGGTGACTGAAGCTTTCTTT.

This chain joins TRBV2 and TRBJ1-1; D is unclear. Germline V gives CDR1 SNHLY, CDR2 FYNNEI. CDR3 length: 13 amino acids. V was shortened by 4 bases and J by 0 bases, with 6 bases between the two germline ends. As DNA, the CDR3 is TGTGCCAGCAGTGTAGATATGAACACTGAAGCTTTCTTT. It translates to CASSVDMNTEAFF.

This chain connects TRBV14 to TRBJ1-1; unclear D gene. The V gene lost 4 bases and the J gene lost 1 base, with 13 bases spanning the gap. The CDR3 has 15 amino acids. Germline V gene lookup returns CDR1 SGHDN and CDR2 FVKESK. CDR3 sequence (DNA): TGTGCCAGCAGCCTGGGAGTGGGGTGGAACACTGAAGCTTTCTTT. As protein: CASSLGVGWNTEAFF.

In DNA, the CDR3 is TGTGCCAGCAAACCGGGACTGGCATACGAGCAGTACTTC. Its protein product is CASKPGLAYEQYF. V gene TRBV5-6 combines with J gene TRBJ2-7; D may be TRBD2 (6 bases). The CDR3 contains 13 residues. Germline V gene lookup returns CDR1 SGHDT and CDR2 YYEEEE. V dropped 6 bases and J dropped 4 bases, with 14 bases sitting between them.

V is TRBV27 and J is TRBJ1-2; weak D call: TRBD1 (5 bases). Germline CDR1 is MNHEY and CDR2 is SMNVEV (reference sequence). The CDR3 runs 15 residues. Trimming left V 3 bases short and J 0 bases short, with 11 bases between. In DNA form, the CDR3 reads TGTGCCAGCAGTTTTCTGGGGGGTCCTAACTATGGCTACACCTTC. Encoded protein: CASSFLGGPNYGYTF.

V is TRBV27 and J is TRBJ2-1; D is unresolved. CDR1 and CDR2 from the germline V gene are MNHEY and SMNVEV (reference sequence). CDR3 length: 18 amino acids. V gave up 1 base and J gave up 2 bases, with 18 bases separating them. In DNA, the CDR3 is TGTGCCAGCAGTTTATTTTTGAGACTCCCGTCAGCCTACAATGAGCAGTTCTTC. Translated, it gives CASSLFLRLPSAYNEQFF.

This sequence joins TRBV10-3 and TRBJ2-7; D possibly corresponds to TRBD2 (6 bases). The CDR3 totals 14 residues. Per germline, CDR1 ENHRY and CDR2 SYGVKD. Trimming shortened V by 2 bases and J by 6 bases, and 14 bases separated the two germline ends. The CDR3 loop is CAISEGGRIGEQYF. The CDR3 coding sequence is TGTGCCATCAGTGAGGGGGGGAGAATAGGCGAGCAGTACTTC.

Notes on this clone: Additional DNA sequences in this sample encode the identical CDR3. The chain recombines TRBV7-2 with TRBJ2-7; no clear D gene. V lost 5 bases and J lost 1, with 3 bases in between. Per germline, CDR1 SGHTA and CDR2 FQGNSA. The CDR3 spans 11 residues. CDR3 bases: TGTGCCAGCAGCCCGTCCTACGAGCAGTACTTC. This translates into CASSPSYEQYF.

This chain connects TRBV9 to TRBJ2-3; 7 bases match TRBD2. The CDR3 is 14 amino acids. Per germline, CDR1 SGDLS and CDR2 YYNGEE. V shed 2 bases and J 0 bases; nucleotides not matched to a gene: 0. As DNA, the CDR3 is TGTGCCAGCAGCGTGCGGGGGAGCACAGATACGCAGTATTTT. Translating gives CASSVRGSTDTQYF.

J is TRBJ2-7 and V is TRBV19; a possible D gene is TRBD1 (6 bases). The V end lost 2 bases, the J end lost 2 bases, and 7 bases lay between the germline ends. CDR1 is LNHDA and CDR2 is SQIVND in the germline V gene (reference sequence). CDR3 length: 13 residues. This chain's CDR3 is CASSIQGTYEQYF. Written as DNA, the CDR3 is TGTGCCAGTAGTATACAGGGGACCTACGAGCAGTACTTC. Together with reference TRBV19 and TRBJ2-7, the CDR3 gives the full variable domain: DGGITQSPKYLFRKEGQNVTLSCEQNLNHDAMYWYRQDPGQGLRLIYYSQIVNDFQKGDIAEGYSVSREKKESFPLTVTSAQKNPTAFYLCASSIQGTYEQYFGPGTRLTVT.